The 23 T cell receptor beta chains given below trace back to one sample, sequenced in a study of somatic mutations in cytotoxic T cells in rheumatoid arthritis. Sequenced by immunoSEQ multiplex PCR; TCRdb stores in-frame clones only, minus some. The top ten hold 4.5% to 5% of the sample, which has several thousand clones, nearly 80% seen once. Material for sequencing was CD8+ T cells sorted from blood. All receptors come from an adult with rheumatoid arthritis.

The chain uses TRBV28 and TRBJ1-3; possible D gene TRBD1, 6 bases. CDR3 size: 15 residues. Germline assignment: CDR1 MDHEN and CDR2 SYDVKM. The germline V and J ends were trimmed by 8 bases and 0 bases, with 14 bases remaining between them. The CDR3 DNA sequence: TGTGCCAGCGGGGGGGCCGATGTCTCTGGAAACACCATATATTTT. Translated: CASGGADVSGNTIYF.

This clone was seen a handful of times. V usage is TRBV18 and J usage is TRBJ1-1, with D possibly being TRBD1 (5 bases). Trimming cost V 2 bases and J 1 base, with 8 bases left between them. The CDR3 spans 14 residues. Germline V gene lookup returns CDR1 KGHSH and CDR2 LQKENI. CDR3 sequence (DNA): TGTGCCAGCTCACCAGGCAGGGAGAACACTGAAGCTTTCTTT. Protein product: CASSPGRENTEAFF.

Only one count was recorded for this clone. This chain connects TRBV19 to TRBJ2-5, with D perhaps TRBD1 or TRBD2 (6 bases each). This CDR3 spans 14 amino acids. Germline loops: CDR1 LNHDA, CDR2 SQIVND (reference sequence). V lost 6 bases and J 4 bases, leaving 15 bases between the germline ends. The CDR3 spells CASRKGGGGETQYF. The CDR3 coding sequence is TGTGCCAGTAGAAAAGGGGGAGGTGGAGAGACCCAGTACTTC.

This chain uses TRBV18 with TRBJ2-5; 8 bases are a match to TRBD1. The CDR3 contains 16 residues. Germline V gene lookup returns CDR1 KGHSH and CDR2 LQKENI. The J segment lost 3 bases and the V segment lost 3 bases, leaving 9 bases of the junction unmatched. The CDR3 sequence is CASSPQLTGVEETQYF. DNA for the CDR3: TGTGCCAGCTCACCGCAATTGACAGGGGTGGAAGAGACCCAGTACTTC. The full variable domain, rest sourced from reference TRBV18 and TRBJ2-5, is NAGVMQNPRHLVRRRGQEARLRCSPMKGHSHVYWYRQLPEEGLKFMVYLQKENIIDESGMPKERFSAEFPKEGPSILRIQQVVRGDSAAYFCASSPQLTGVEETQYFGPGTRLLVL.

The chain joins TRBV6-5 to TRBJ1-1; D is undetermined. CDR1 and CDR2 from the germline V gene are MNHEY and SVGAGI. The CDR3 length is 14 residues. Deletions cut 2 bases from V and 3 bases from J, with 10 bases between. The CDR3, as DNA: TGTGCCAGCAGTTACGACGACGAACACACTGAAGCTTTCTTT. Translating gives CASSYDDEHTEAFF.

The J gene is TRBJ2-1, the V gene TRBV4-2; 9 bases line up with TRBD2. The V segment lost 6 bases and the J segment 1 base; nucleotides outside the gene matches: 4. The length of the CDR3 is 15 residues. The germline V gene encodes CDR1 LGHNA and CDR2 YNFKEQ. The CDR3 loop reads CASSLSGGSYNEQFF. Written as DNA, the CDR3 is TGTGCCAGCAGTCTTAGCGGGGGTTCCTACAATGAGCAGTTCTTC.

This chain links TRBV7-9 with TRBJ2-7; D may be TRBD2 (5 bases). Trimming took off 5 bases at V and 4 bases at J, with 9 bases between the two ends. This CDR3 region has 12 residues. Germline loops: CDR1 SEHNR, CDR2 FQNEAQ (reference sequence). DNA for the CDR3: TGTGCCAGCAGCCGAGGGCCATACGAGCAGTACTTC. Its protein is CASSRGPYEQYF.

This clone was seen only a few times. The gene calls are TRBV6-5 and TRBJ1-1; 9 nucleotides match TRBD1. The CDR3 runs 15 residues. Germline V gene data show CDR1 as MNHEY and CDR2 as SVGAGI. Losses at the gene ends were 1 base for V and 5 bases for J; bases not matched to a gene: 5. CDR3 sequence: CASSYYGTGRTEAFF. The CDR3, as DNA: TGTGCCAGCAGTTACTACGGGACAGGGAGAACTGAAGCTTTCTTT.

V usage is TRBV18 and J usage is TRBJ2-2, with TRBD1 matching over 11 bases. V trimming: 3 bases; J trimming: 5 bases; junction bases outside the gene matches: 5. The CDR3 is 16 residues long. Germline CDR1 and CDR2: KGHSH and LQKENI. In DNA, the CDR3 is TGTGCCAGCTCACCCCTGGGGACAGGGGGTACCGGGGAGCTGTTTTTT. This codes for CASSPLGTGGTGELFF.

The chain joins TRBV4-3 to TRBJ1-1, with D unclear. Germline V lookup: CDR1 LGHNA, CDR2 YSLEER. Trimming pared 1 base from V and 3 bases from J, leaving 6 bases between. This CDR3 has 13 residues. DNA for the CDR3: TGCGCCAGCAGCCAAGGCTGGGACACTGAAGCTTTCTTT. It specifies CASSQGWDTEAFF.

V gene TRBV7-9 combines with J gene TRBJ1-5, with D perhaps TRBD1 (5 bases). The ends were cut back, 3 bases at V and 9 bases at J, with 9 bases in the middle. The CDR3 consists of 12 residues. The germline V gene has CDR1 SEHNR and CDR2 FQNEAQ (reference sequence). This CDR3 reads CASSLGTGPQHF. Written as DNA, the CDR3 is TGTGCCAGCAGCTTGGGTACAGGGCCCCAGCATTTT.

This chain uses TRBV28 with TRBJ1-3, with unresolved D. Germline-derived CDR1 and CDR2 are MDHEN and SYDVKM. The CDR3 covers 15 residues. The V gene lost 2 bases and the J gene lost 2 bases, with 10 bases spanning the gap. The CDR3: CASSLIAGPGNTIYF. The CDR3 DNA follows: TGTGCCAGCAGTTTAATCGCCGGGCCTGGAAACACCATATATTTT.

For the CDR3, the DNA is TGTGCCTGGTCCACAGGGTTTGCCGGGGAGCTGTTTTTT. It is translated as CAWSTGFAGELFF. The chain uses TRBV30 and TRBJ2-2; TRBD1 is a possible D gene (6 bases). The CDR3 spans 13 residues. Looked up from germline, CDR1 is GTSNPN and CDR2 is SVGIG (reference sequence). V lost 5 bases, J lost 6 bases, and 13 bases lay in between.

The chain carries TRBV4-2 and TRBJ1-4, with D maybe TRBD1 (5 bases). Germline CDR1 and CDR2: LGHNA and YNFKEQ. The CDR3 totals 16 residues. V lost 5 bases to trimming and J lost 4 bases, with 17 bases between them. CDR3 nucleotide sequence: TGTGCCAGCAGCGACTACCAAGGGGATGGTAATGAAAAACTGTTTTTT. Its translation: CASSDYQGDGNEKLFF.

The genes are TRBV7-8 and TRBJ2-7; 7 bases fit TRBD1. J was trimmed by 2 bases and V by 5 bases; bases with no gene match: 3. Germline V gene data show CDR1 as SGHVS and CDR2 as FQNEAQ. This CDR3 comprises 13 residues. This chain's CDR3 is CASSLGTAYEQYV. CDR3 nucleotide sequence: TGTGCCAGCAGCCTCGGGACAGCCTACGAGCAGTACGTC.

This clone turned up a few times. The rearrangement joins TRBV28 to TRBJ2-1; TRBD2 matches at 13 bases. Trimming took 3 bases from V and 6 from J; bases not matched to a gene: 14. The CDR3 totals 19 residues. CDR1 and CDR2 (germline): MDHEN, SYDVKM. CDR3 bases: TGTGCCAGCAGTTTCCCCAGGACTAGCGGGAGTAAAATCGTCAATGAGCAGTTCTTC. Its translation: CASSFPRTSGSKIVNEQFF.

The CDR3 protein is CAWSGYRTDNSYEQYV. The CDR3, as DNA: TGTGCCTGGAGCGGGTATCGGACCGACAACTCCTACGAGCAGTACGTC. J is TRBJ2-7 and V is TRBV30, with no clear D. The ends were cut back, 3 bases at V and 0 bases at J, with 18 bases in the middle. Germline CDR1 reads GTSNPN; CDR2 reads SVGIG (reference sequence). The CDR3 is 16 amino acids.

V gene TRBV7-2 combines with J gene TRBJ1-4; 8 bases are a match to TRBD1. V gave up 5 bases and J gave up 8 bases; unmatched junction bases: 7. This CDR3 spans 14 amino acids. Germline CDR1 SGHTA, CDR2 FQGNSA. CDR3 coding DNA: TGTGCCAGCAGCCCGGACAGGGCAAGCGAAAAACTGTTTTTT. It encodes CASSPDRASEKLFF.

The chain joins TRBV9 to TRBJ1-5; 7 bases map to TRBD1. Trimming at V came to 3 bases and at J to 5 bases, leaving 8 bases not matched to a gene. The CDR3 runs to 15 residues. Germline CDR1 and CDR2: SGDLS and YYNGEE. The CDR3 reads CASSGGGGGYQPQHF. As DNA, the CDR3 is TGTGCCAGCAGCGGAGGGGGCGGGGGGTATCAGCCCCAGCATTTT.

The chain links TRBV4-2 to TRBJ2-7, with D perhaps TRBD1 or TRBD2 (5 bases each). The CDR3 runs to 15 residues. Trimming took off 0 bases at V and 6 bases at J, with 15 bases between the two ends. Germline V gene data show CDR1 as LGHNA and CDR2 as YNFKEQ. The CDR3 region is CASSQDSGLRGEQYF. The CDR3 DNA reads TGTGCCAGCAGCCAAGATTCGGGGCTAAGAGGCGAGCAGTACTTC.

The V and J genes are TRBV5-1 and TRBJ2-3; D is tentatively TRBD1 or TRBD2 (7 bases each). V was pared by 4 bases and J by 4 bases, with 28 bases between. The CDR3 runs to 19 residues. Per the germline V gene, CDR1 is SGHRS and CDR2 is YFSETQ. CDR3 sequence: CASSLKTGGTGDIADTQYF. CDR3 sequence (DNA): TGCGCCAGCAGCCTCAAAACGGGGGGTACAGGGGACATCGCAGATACGCAGTATTTT. Based on the CDR3 plus reference TRBV5-1 and TRBJ2-3, the full variable domain is KAGVTQTPRYLIKTRGQQVTLSCSPISGHRSVSWYQQTPGQGLQFLFEYFSETQRNKGNFPGRFSGRQFSNSRSEMNVSTLELGDSALYLCASSLKTGGTGDIADTQYFGPGTRLTVL.

The rearrangement joins TRBV9 to TRBJ2-2, with D hard to call. Germline V gene lookup returns CDR1 SGDLS and CDR2 YYNGEE. V dropped 0 bases and J dropped 6 bases, with 3 bases sitting between them. This CDR3 region has 12 residues. In DNA form, the CDR3 reads TGTGCCAGCAGCGTAGCCCCCGGGGAGCTGTTTTTT. It is translated as CASSVAPGELFF. Using reference TRBV9 and TRBJ2-2 for the parts outside the CDR3, the full variable domain is DSGVTQTPKHLITATGQRVTLRCSPRSGDLSVYWYQQSLDQGLQFLIQYYNGEERAKGNILERFSAQQFPDLHSELNLSSLELGDSALYFCASSVAPGELFFGEGSRLTVL.

As to this clone: The CDR3 ends on some other residue instead of the conserved phenylalanine or tryptophan, so this is likely a read error. The chain joins TRBV4-1 to TRBJ1-1; tentatively, D is TRBD1 (5 bases). The CDR3 contains 16 residues. The germline V gene encodes CDR1 MGHRA and CDR2 YSYEKL. Trimming took off 4 bases at V and 6 bases at J, with 21 bases between the two ends. The CDR3: CASSPPGRGQGAEAFL. CDR3 nucleotide sequence: TGCGCCAGCAGCCCTCCGGGACGGGGCCAAGGGGCTGAAGCTTTCCTT.